The TCR beta chain described here comes from a study of shared clonotypes between healthy human individuals. It was across several immunoSEQ plates that each subset's genomic DNA was evenly split. Libraries were prepared by immunoSEQ multiplex PCR; TCRdb keeps only in-frame clonotypes and omits some of them. The top ten hold around 0.14% of the sample, which has approximately 2.5 million clones, roughly nine tenths seen once. Only Caucasian adults living in Nashville, Tennessee served as donors. The V end was cut by 3 bases, the J end by 5 bases, with 18 bases between. Germline CDR1 SGHNT, CDR2 YYREEE (reference sequence). This CDR3 is 15 amino acids long.

The sequence came from a man between 18 and 35 years old in good health. V and J are TRBV5-4 and TRBJ2-7, with a weak D call TRBD2 (5 bases). The material sequenced was naive CD4+ T cells sorted from blood. Specified subset: CD45RA+ positively selected. The DNA of the CDR3 is TGTGCCAGCAGCTCTCCGACCCGACTAAGGGACGAGCAGTACTTC. This codes for CASSSPTRLRDEQYF.